These 18 T cell receptor beta chains share one sample of origin, sequenced in a study of response to subunit inactivated influenza vaccine. Via MiXCR, TCRdb re-called the RT-PCR reads, giving one row per CDR3 protein. The sample lists roughly 780,000 distinct CDR3 sequences; about 18% were seen once. The material was PBMCs from blood, obtained roughly 5 days after vaccination. The receptors originated from a man aged 50 or older who received an inactivated influenza vaccine.

The V and J genes are TRBV5-5 and TRBJ2-7, with 7 bases aligning to TRBD1. Per germline, CDR1 SGHKS and CDR2 YYEKEE (reference sequence). V lost 4 bases, J lost 1 base, and 11 bases stayed unmatched. The CDR3 contains 16 residues. This CDR3 reads CASSRLGQALSYEQYF. The CDR3 DNA reads TGTGCCAGCAGCCGACTCGGACAGGCGTTGTCCTACGAGCAGTACTTC.

There are many counts of this clonotype. The chain employs TRBV10-3 and TRBJ1-5; 7 nucleotides match TRBD1. The trim removed 6 bases at V and 2 bases at J, leaving 7 bases unmatched. The germline V gene has CDR1 ENHRY and CDR2 SYGVKD. The CDR3 runs to 15 residues. Here the CDR3 DNA reads TGTGCCATCAGGGCAGGGGGGTCGGGCAATCAGCCCCAGCATTTT. It yields the protein CAIRAGGSGNQPQHF.

This clonotype was observed a few times. The chain couples TRBV5-6 to TRBJ2-1; D is unclear. CDR1 and CDR2 (germline): SGHDT, YYEEEE. CDR3 length: 15 amino acids. V was pared by 4 bases and J by 4 bases, with 15 bases between. DNA of the CDR3: TGTGCCAGCAGCCCGAGGCCAGATTCATACAATGAGCAGTTCTTC. Translating it yields CASSPRPDSYNEQFF.

This clonotype was seen more than once but under ten times. The V call is TRBV4-3, the J call TRBJ1-5; 10 nucleotides line up with TRBD1. The V segment lost 2 bases and the J segment 9 bases; nucleotides outside the gene matches: 7. This CDR3 has 15 residues. Germline V gene data show CDR1 as LGHNA and CDR2 as YSLEER. Written as DNA, the CDR3 is TGCGCCAGCAGCCAAACCGGGACAGGGGACTTGCCCCAGCATTTT. This codes for CASSQTGTGDLPQHF.

The rearrangement uses TRBV11-3 and TRBJ2-1; 9 nucleotides align to TRBD1. The CDR3 covers 15 residues. V gave up 5 bases and J gave up 4 bases; unmatched junction bases: 6. Germline values: CDR1 SGHNT, CDR2 YENEEA. This CDR3 reads CASSPRQGGYNEQFF. CDR3 bases: TGTGCCAGCAGCCCTAGACAGGGGGGTTACAATGAGCAGTTCTTC. The variable domain in full, with the rest retrieved from reference TRBV11-3 and TRBJ2-1, is EAGVVQSPRYKIIEKKQPVAFWCNPISGHNTLYWYLQNLGQGPELLIRYENEEAVDDSQLPKDRFSAERLKGVDSTLKIQPAELGDSAVYLCASSPRQGGYNEQFFGPGTRLTVL.

This clonotype was recorded at least ten times. This sequence joins TRBV29-1 and TRBJ2-1; D not certain. CDR3 length equals 14 residues. CDR1 and CDR2 from the germline V gene are SQVTM and ANQGSEA. The V end lost 7 bases, the J end lost 4 bases, and 17 bases lay between the germline ends. Here the CDR3 DNA reads TGCAGCGCCTCGGTGAAGGTAGATTACAATGAGCAGTTCTTC. Translating it yields CSASVKVDYNEQFF.

This clonotype was counted ten times or more. The rearrangement links TRBV5-1 to TRBJ2-7; D remains unclear. CDR1 is SGHRS and CDR2 is YFSETQ in the germline V gene. This CDR3 is 11 amino acids long. V gave up 0 bases and J gave up 6 bases, with 4 bases separating them. CDR3 region: CASSLDSEQYF. The CDR3 DNA reads TGCGCCAGCAGCTTGGATAGCGAGCAGTACTTC.

The chain uses TRBV9 and TRBJ2-1; D remains unclear. Germline V gene sequence: CDR1 SGDLS, CDR2 YYNGEE. CDR3 length: 15 residues. V was cut by 0 bases and J by 0 bases, with 7 bases left in between. The CDR3 region has the DNA TGTGCCAGCAGCGTAGACGTAAGCTCCTACAATGAGCAGTTCTTC. It yields the protein CASSVDVSSYNEQFF.

The V gene is TRBV7-9, the J gene TRBJ1-4, with 7 bases identical to TRBD1. In germline, CDR1 is SEHNR, CDR2 FQNEAQ (reference sequence). This CDR3 is 13 amino acids long. The V and J ends lost 10 bases and 6 bases, in that order; junction bases with no gene match: 8. The CDR3 is CATEGGTDEKLFF. The CDR3 bases are TGTGCCACCGAAGGCGGGACAGATGAAAAACTGTTTTTT.

The chain couples TRBV5-6 to TRBJ1-1; no definite D call. The CDR3 is 14 residues long. Trimming pared 3 bases from V and 1 base from J, leaving 10 bases between. CDR1 and CDR2 from the germline V gene are SGHDT and YYEEEE. CDR3 loop: CASSSTAANTEAFF. The CDR3 DNA reads as TGTGCCAGCAGCTCCACAGCGGCGAACACTGAAGCTTTCTTT.

The chain is built from TRBV7-2 and TRBJ2-7; possible D gene TRBD2, 6 bases. V dropped 8 bases and J dropped 3 bases, with 14 bases sitting between them. The CDR3 contains 13 residues. Germline loops: CDR1 SGHTA, CDR2 FQGNSA. As DNA, the CDR3 is TGTGCCAGCTCCGGGGGTGCAGGCTACGAGCAGTACTTC. Protein product: CASSGGAGYEQYF.

This clonotype was counted only a few times. Since a much larger clone is just one base distant, this may be a read error. The chain couples TRBV5-1 to TRBJ2-7; 8 bases agree with TRBD1. The junction had 4 bases not matched to a gene; V was cut back by 1 base and J by 7 bases. Germline V CDR1 and CDR2: SGHRS, YFSETQ. The CDR3 covers 13 residues. The CDR3: CASSLQGAREQYF. As DNA, the CDR3 is TGCGCCAGCAGCTTGCAGGGGGCGCGGGAGCAGTACTTC.

This clonotype was recorded many times. The gene calls are TRBV7-2 and TRBJ1-2, with D unresolved. Trimming removed 3 bases at V and 2 bases at J, with 4 bases between. Per the germline V gene, CDR1 is SGHTA and CDR2 is FQGNSA. The CDR3 is made up of 12 amino acids. CDR3 DNA sequence: TGTGCCAGCAGCTTTCGAAACTATGGCTACACCTTC. Amino acids: CASSFRNYGYTF.

Regarding this clonotype: One junction end does not reproduce the germline sequence, and a read error may be involved. This chain links TRBV20-1 with TRBJ2-3; D gene unclear. CDR3 length: 13 residues. In germline, CDR1 is DFQATT, CDR2 SNEGSKA (reference sequence). The CDR3 sequence: CSARESLPDTQYF. DNA of the CDR3: TGCAGCGCTAGAGAGTCGTTGCCAGATACGCAGTATTTT.

This sequence joins TRBV10-3 and TRBJ1-1, with TRBD1 as a possible D gene (6 bases). V was cut by 4 bases and J by 7 bases, with 13 bases left in between. The CDR3 is 13 residues long. CDR1 ENHRY and CDR2 SYGVKD come from the germline V gene. The CDR3 sequence: CAISGGQPHEAFF. In DNA form, the CDR3 reads TGTGCCATCAGTGGAGGACAGCCTCATGAAGCTTTCTTT.

This chain joins TRBV28 and TRBJ2-6; a weak D match, TRBD1 (6 bases). V lost 5 bases and J lost 0, with 17 bases in between. The CDR3 length is 18 residues. Germline CDR1 and CDR2: MDHEN and SYDVKM. Written as DNA, the CDR3 is TGTGCCAGCAGTGCTCTAGGACAGTTAAGCTCTGGGGCCAACGTCCTGACTTTC. Encoded protein: CASSALGQLSSGANVLTF.

J is TRBJ1-1 and V is TRBV20-1, with 7 bases matching TRBD1. With V trimmed by 0 bases and J by 6 bases, 10 bases remained unmatched. CDR3 length equals 15 residues. Germline V gene data show CDR1 as DFQATT and CDR2 as SNEGSKA (reference sequence). CDR3 amino acids: CSAREGTHQGAEAFF. For the CDR3, the DNA is TGCAGTGCTAGAGAGGGGACCCATCAGGGGGCTGAAGCTTTCTTT.

This clonotype was counted many times. This sequence joins TRBV5-5 and TRBJ2-1; 7 nucleotides line up with TRBD1. CDR3 length: 15 amino acids. V shed 4 bases, J shed 0 bases, and the junction held 4 bases outside the gene matches. Germline V gives CDR1 SGHKS, CDR2 YYEKEE (reference sequence). CDR3 in amino acids: CASSEGTASYNEQFF. DNA for the CDR3: TGTGCCAGCAGCGAAGGGACAGCCTCCTACAATGAGCAGTTCTTC.